The 27 T cell receptor beta chains presented below share a single source sample, sequenced in a study of shared clonotypes between healthy human individuals. The assay was immunoSEQ multiplex PCR, and TCRdb's table has in-frame clones only and misses some. The table has 2,500,000 or so clones, 90% to 95% seen once; the top ten hold over 0.12%. Sample: naive CD4+ T cells sorted from blood. Sample subset: CD45RA+ positively selected. Receptors originate from a young man in good health.

J is TRBJ1-1 and V is TRBV29-1; 9 bases map to TRBD1. The V gene end was trimmed by 8 bases and the J gene end by 4 bases; junction bases not matched to a gene: 8. CDR1 and CDR2 from the germline V gene are SQVTM and ANQGSEA. The CDR3 has 13 amino acids. In DNA, the CDR3 is TGCAGCAGTACAGGGGGCGCGGGCACTGAAGCTTTCTTT. Residues: CSSTGGAGTEAFF.

This sequence joins TRBV25-1 and TRBJ1-4; 8 bases agree with TRBD1. This CDR3 region has 14 residues. Unmatched junction bases numbered 5, after V lost 6 bases and J lost 5 bases. CDR1 MGHDK and CDR2 SYGVNS come from the germline V gene. CDR3: CASSVDRVNEKLFF. As DNA, the CDR3 is TGTGCCAGCAGCGTGGACAGGGTCAATGAAAAACTGTTTTTT.

This clone is a singleton in its sample. The chain recombines TRBV10-3 with TRBJ1-1, with 8 bases matching TRBD1. This CDR3 has 14 amino acids. Trimming took 4 bases from V and 8 from J; bases not matched to a gene: 9. Germline V gene data show CDR1 as ENHRY and CDR2 as SYGVKD. The CDR3 is CAISARGTGGEAFF. CDR3 sequence (DNA): TGTGCCATCAGTGCTCGCGGGACAGGAGGGGAAGCTTTCTTT.

The chain recombines TRBV19 with TRBJ1-1, with 9 bases matching TRBD1. The ends lost 6 bases at V and 2 bases at J; junction bases unmatched: 7. CDR1 and CDR2 from the germline V gene are LNHDA and SQIVND (reference sequence). The CDR3 runs to 15 residues. CDR3 sequence: CASRLGQGINTEAFF. The CDR3 nucleotides are TGTGCCAGTAGACTTGGACAGGGGATTAACACTGAAGCTTTCTTT. The variable domain in full, completed from reference TRBV19 and TRBJ1-1, reads DGGITQSPKYLFRKEGQNVTLSCEQNLNHDAMYWYRQDPGQGLRLIYYSQIVNDFQKGDIAEGYSVSREKKESFPLTVTSAQKNPTAFYLCASRLGQGINTEAFFGQGTRLTVV.

This chain connects TRBV6-6 to TRBJ2-7, with D possibly TRBD1 on 6 matching bases. The CDR3 is made up of 13 amino acids. The germline V gene encodes CDR1 MNHNY and CDR2 SVGAGI (reference sequence). The germline V and J ends were trimmed by 7 bases and 0 bases, with 10 bases remaining between them. As DNA, the CDR3 is TGTGCCAGCACCGGGACATCCTCCTACGAGCAGTACTTC. It encodes CASTGTSSYEQYF.

The V and J genes are TRBV2 and TRBJ1-1; 8 positions agree with TRBD1. The germline V gene has CDR1 SNHLY and CDR2 FYNNEI. CDR3 size: 14 residues. J lost 8 bases, V lost 5 bases, and 10 bases had no gene match. CDR3 DNA sequence: TGTGCCAGCAGTACCCGTGGACAGGGACCCGAAGCTTTCTTT. It specifies CASSTRGQGPEAFF. The full variable domain, in which reference TRBV2 and TRBJ1-1 provide the parts outside the CDR3, is EPEVTQTPSHQVTQMGQEVILRCVPISNHLYFYWYRQILGQKVEFLVSFYNNEISEKSEIFDDQFSVERPDGSNFTLKIRSTKLEDSAMYFCASSTRGQGPEAFFGQGTRLTVV.

Comments on this clone: At the DNA level, this CDR3 is encoded by other sequences in the same sample as well. The chain is built from TRBV7-9 and TRBJ2-5; D gene uncertain. Looked up from germline, CDR1 is SEHNR and CDR2 is FQNEAQ (reference sequence). There are 11 residues in the CDR3. The V end was cut by 6 bases, the J end by 5 bases, with 7 bases between. The CDR3, as DNA: TGTGCCAGCAGTCCCTCGGAGACCCAGTACTTC. This sequence encodes CASSPSETQYF.

With respect to this clone: Other DNA sequences from this sample encode an identical CDR3 as well. J is TRBJ1-6 and V is TRBV5-1; D ambiguous. Germline V gene sequence: CDR1 SGHRS, CDR2 YFSETQ. Trimming stripped 3 bases from V and 3 bases from J, with 7 bases between. This CDR3 comprises 14 residues. The CDR3 nucleotides read TGCGCCAGCAGCTCTGGGGACTATAATTCACCCCTCCACTTT. Its protein product is CASSSGDYNSPLHF.

This chain uses TRBV6-1 with TRBJ1-5; TRBD1 is a possible D gene (5 bases). Trimming left V 5 bases short and J 3 bases short, with 11 bases between. The germline CDR1 and CDR2 sequences are MNHNS and SASEGT. This CDR3 region has 14 residues. The CDR3 reads CASSPDSTNQPQHF. The CDR3 DNA sequence: TGTGCCAGCAGTCCCGACAGTACCAATCAGCCCCAGCATTTT.

V gene TRBV7-2 combines with J gene TRBJ1-5; D is unresolved. The CDR3 is 14 amino acids. Germline V CDR1 and CDR2: SGHTA, FQGNSA. Trimming shortened V by 4 bases and J by 0 bases, and 7 bases separated the two germline ends. The CDR3 nucleotides read TGTGCCAGCAGCTCAGGTTTTAGCAATCAGCCCCAGCATTTT. The encoded protein is CASSSGFSNQPQHF.

The chain recombines TRBV30 with TRBJ2-1; D remains unclear. The V end was cut by 5 bases, the J end by 7 bases, with 24 bases between. Germline CDR1 is GTSNPN and CDR2 is SVGIG (reference sequence). The CDR3 length is 16 residues. Here the CDR3 reads CAWGLNVNAYINEQFF. The CDR3 DNA follows: TGTGCCTGGGGTTTAAATGTAAACGCTTATATTAATGAGCAGTTCTTC.

Of note for this clone: No conserved phenylalanine or tryptophan ends this CDR3, so it is likely a read error. The chain carries TRBV6-6 and TRBJ1-2; the D gene is possibly TRBD1 (6 bases). The ends were cut back, 3 bases at V and 1 base at J, with 12 bases in the middle. Germline V lookup: CDR1 MNHNY, CDR2 SVGAGI (reference sequence). The CDR3 length is 15 residues. The CDR3 here is CASSYMVQGNYGYTL. The CDR3, as DNA: TGTGCCAGCAGTTATATGGTACAGGGTAACTATGGCTACACCCTC.

Written as DNA, the CDR3 is TGCGCCAGCAGTGGGGGACAGGGGAACACCGGGGAGCTGTTTTTT. Protein product: CASSGGQGNTGELFF. This chain joins TRBV10-2 and TRBJ2-2; 9 bases map to TRBD1. The CDR3 extends over 15 amino acids. Germline CDR1 reads WSHSY; CDR2 reads SAAADI. V was clipped by 4 bases and J by 1 base; unmatched bases: 1.

Of note for this clone: The same CDR3 is also encoded by other DNA sequences in this sample. This sequence joins TRBV5-1 and TRBJ2-2; D not certain. Germline loops: CDR1 SGHRS, CDR2 YFSETQ. CDR3 length: 14 amino acids. V dropped 0 bases and J dropped 3 bases, with 6 bases sitting between them. The CDR3 DNA reads as TGCGCCAGCAGCTTGGCCGGGTACACCGGGGAGCTGTTTTTT. Its protein product is CASSLAGYTGELFF.

This clone was detected a few times. The chain combines TRBV15 with TRBJ1-6; D may be TRBD1 (6 bases). The germline CDR1 and CDR2 sequences are LNHNV and YYDKDF (reference sequence). V lost 3 bases and J 14 bases, leaving 20 bases between the germline ends. This CDR3 is built from 15 residues. As DNA, the CDR3 is TGTGCCACCAGCAGTCCGGGACATCGGACTCTATCCCTCCACTTT. This sequence encodes CATSSPGHRTLSLHF.

Notes on this clone: The same CDR3 is also encoded by other DNA sequences in this sample. CDR3 sequence: CASSRSSGSYEQYF. For the CDR3, the DNA is TGTGCCAGCAGTCGGAGTAGCGGGTCCTACGAGCAGTACTTC. This chain connects TRBV7-2 to TRBJ2-7, with 7 bases matching TRBD2. V gave up 6 bases and J gave up 1 base; unmatched junction bases: 6. The CDR3 is 14 residues long. The germline V gene has CDR1 SGHTA and CDR2 FQGNSA.

This clone has just a few counts. This sample also contains other DNA sequences that code for the same CDR3. The rearrangement links TRBV6-5 to TRBJ2-7; maybe TRBD1 (6 bases). Germline loops: CDR1 MNHEY, CDR2 SVGAGI. This CDR3 comprises 14 residues. Trimming left V 0 bases short and J 0 bases short, with 6 bases between. Here the CDR3 reads CASSYSDSSYEQYF. CDR3 bases: TGTGCCAGCAGTTACTCGGACAGCTCCTACGAGCAGTACTTC.

This chain connects TRBV11-3 to TRBJ2-2; TRBD2 matches at 7 bases. Losses at the gene ends were 6 bases for V and 1 base for J; bases not matched to a gene: 5. This CDR3 is 15 amino acids long. Germline lookup yields CDR1 SGHNT and CDR2 YENEEA. The CDR3 loop is CASSQTSLNTGELFF. The CDR3 nucleotides are TGTGCCAGCAGTCAGACTAGCTTGAACACCGGGGAGCTGTTTTTT.

V usage is TRBV4-1 and J usage is TRBJ2-7, with D uncertain. This CDR3 is built from 19 residues. V was trimmed by 5 bases and J by 0 bases, leaving 26 bases between them. Germline CDR1 is MGHRA and CDR2 is YSYEKL. The CDR3 is CASSKAAGDIVLSSYEQYF. The CDR3 DNA is TGCGCCAGCAGCAAAGCAGCCGGAGATATTGTTCTTAGCTCCTACGAGCAGTACTTC.

This sequence joins TRBV2 and TRBJ2-7, with 7 bases lining up with TRBD2. Germline values: CDR1 SNHLY, CDR2 FYNNEI. This CDR3 is built from 14 residues. V gave up 2 bases and J gave up 7 bases; unmatched junction bases: 8. This CDR3 is CASSEQGGPGEQYF. For the CDR3, the DNA is TGTGCCAGCAGTGAACAGGGAGGGCCAGGGGAGCAGTACTTC.

This chain connects TRBV7-2 to TRBJ2-7; D uncertain. V lost 1 base and J lost 5, with 12 bases in between. CDR3 size: 14 residues. Germline V gene data show CDR1 as SGHTA and CDR2 as FQGNSA. The CDR3 region has the DNA TGTGCCAGCAGCTTAGTAGGGATCGCCCACGAGCAGTACTTC. Residues: CASSLVGIAHEQYF.

This chain joins TRBV18 and TRBJ2-3; a weak D match, TRBD1 (5 bases). CDR3 length equals 16 residues. CDR1 is KGHSH, CDR2 LQKENI, per germline. V lost 1 base and J 1 base, leaving 12 bases between the germline ends. Here the CDR3 reads CASSPRSGSGTDTQYF. In nucleotides, the CDR3 is TGTGCCAGCTCACCACGGTCAGGGTCTGGCACAGATACGCAGTATTTT.

The chain links TRBV11-2 to TRBJ2-5, with 8 bases aligning to TRBD1. Germline trimming cut 3 bases from V and 7 bases from J; bases unmatched to any gene: 13. Germline V gene lookup returns CDR1 SGHAT and CDR2 FQNNGV. This CDR3 has 16 amino acids. The CDR3 is CASSLDTTGAGGTQYF. The DNA for the CDR3 is TGTGCCAGCAGCTTGGATACGACAGGGGCTGGGGGGACCCAGTACTTC.

This clone appeared once. V is TRBV6-1 and J is TRBJ1-5; D is ambiguous. The germline V gene encodes CDR1 MNHNS and CDR2 SASEGT. V dropped 3 bases and J dropped 4 bases, with 10 bases sitting between them. CDR3 length: 14 amino acids. The CDR3 region is CASSDWRFNQPQHF. The CDR3 bases are TGTGCCAGCAGTGATTGGAGGTTTAATCAGCCCCAGCATTTT.

This chain joins TRBV29-1 and TRBJ2-5; no firm D call. The CDR3 contains 12 residues. Germline CDR1 SQVTM, CDR2 ANQGSEA. The V end lost 5 bases, the J end lost 2 bases, and 9 bases lay between the germline ends. This CDR3 is CSVTIGQETQYF. The CDR3 nucleotides read TGCAGCGTTACCATAGGACAAGAGACCCAGTACTTC.

This clone was picked up a small number of times. The genes are TRBV9 and TRBJ1-4; D gene ambiguous. The CDR3 runs 15 residues. The germline CDR1 and CDR2 sequences are SGDLS and YYNGEE. V gave up 0 bases and J gave up 3 bases, with 9 bases separating them. The CDR3 loop is CASSVDGVSNEKLFF. CDR3 DNA sequence: TGTGCCAGCAGCGTAGATGGGGTTTCTAATGAAAAACTGTTTTTT.

This clone was picked up a small number of times. The rearrangement links TRBV19 to TRBJ1-1; 7 nucleotides agree with TRBD1. Germline lookup yields CDR1 LNHDA and CDR2 SQIVND (reference sequence). CDR3 length equals 13 residues. V shed 1 base and J 11 bases; nucleotides not matched to a gene: 7. The CDR3 sequence: CASSIARGDRAFF. CDR3 bases: TGTGCCAGTAGTATAGCCAGGGGGGATCGGGCTTTCTTT.